Here is one TCR beta chain with its context. The antigen is undetermined. The entry originates in a study of OX40 agonist ivuxolimab in advanced cancers. The overall study: Enrolled patients in dose escalation had cancers that were hepatocellular carcinoma, melanoma, renal cell or head and neck cancer. Notes on the study in general: Averaging showed that CD8+ T cells had more expanded clones than CD4+ did.

Sequencing was performed with immunoSEQ multiplex PCR; in TCRdb, only in-frame clones are kept and a portion is missing. The sample gives roughly 90,000 clones, more than 80% of which show up once; 8% to 9.5% is in the top ten. V was clipped by 4 bases and J by 5 bases; unmatched bases: 8. The CDR3 sequence is 15 residues long. Germline CDR1 and CDR2: SGDLS and YYNGEE. The receptor was isolated from an adult with an advanced solid tumor such as melanoma, head and neck, liver or kidney cancer. The sample here was CD4+ or CD8+ T cells sorted from blood, taken in a trial of the OX40 agonist ivuxolimab. The rearrangement links TRBV9 to TRBJ2-7; TRBD2 agrees at 11 bases. DNA for the CDR3: TGTGCCAGCAGCCCCCGACTAGCGGGACTAAACGAGCAGTACTTC. It yields the protein CASSPRLAGLNEQYF.